These 10 T cell receptor beta chains originate from one sample sequenced in a study of T cell responses to AZD1222 COVID-19 vaccine. Some clones are missing from TCRdb's copy, which holds only in-frame ones; the method was immunoSEQ multiplex PCR. The sample carries over 70,000 clones, over 60% recorded once. Source: peripheral blood, taken 28 days after the second dose of the MenACWY control vaccine. The receptors were gathered from an adult who received the MenACWY meningococcal vaccine as a control.

The chain employs TRBV28 and TRBJ2-3; D possibly corresponds to TRBD2 (6 bases). The CDR3 length is 15 residues. Germline V gene sequence: CDR1 MDHEN, CDR2 SYDVKM. Trimming took off 2 bases at V and 1 base at J, with 10 bases between the two ends. The CDR3 region has the DNA TGTGCCAGCAGTTTAACGGGAGTCGGCACAGATACGCAGTATTTT. Encoded protein: CASSLTGVGTDTQYF.

The V and J genes are TRBV19 and TRBJ1-1; TRBD1 matches 7 bases. There are 16 residues in the CDR3. Losses at the gene ends were 7 bases for V and 8 bases for J; bases not matched to a gene: 19. Germline values: CDR1 LNHDA, CDR2 SQIVND (reference sequence). The CDR3 DNA reads as TGTGCCAGTATCAGCCGGGACAGCGGTCGTTTAGGGGAAGCTTTCTTT. Its protein product is CASISRDSGRLGEAFF.

The V gene is TRBV6-5, the J gene TRBJ2-3; 9 bases map to TRBD1. This CDR3 spans 13 amino acids. CDR1 is MNHEY and CDR2 is SVGAGI in the germline V gene. V lost 8 bases to trimming and J lost 5 bases; unmatched junction nucleotides: 5. The CDR3 loop reads CASRDRVVDTQYF. The CDR3 region has the DNA TGTGCCAGCCGGGACAGGGTGGTAGATACGCAGTATTTT.

The genes are TRBV7-2 and TRBJ2-5; D is unresolved. V shed 5 bases and J shed 5 bases, with 18 bases lying between them. CDR3 size: 15 residues. Germline CDR1 reads SGHTA; CDR2 reads FQGNSA. The CDR3 is CASSLDGSRLETQYF. The CDR3 bases are TGTGCCAGCAGCCTAGACGGGTCAAGGCTCGAGACCCAGTACTTC.

V usage is TRBV19 and J usage is TRBJ1-2; 8 bases agree with TRBD1. Trimming took 5 bases from V and 8 from J; bases not matched to a gene: 10. The CDR3 covers 14 residues. Germline V CDR1 and CDR2: LNHDA, SQIVND (reference sequence). DNA for the CDR3: TGTGCCAGTAGTGTGACAGGGGCCCCATCCGGCTACACCTTC. It translates to CASSVTGAPSGYTF.

The V call is TRBV7-8, the J call TRBJ2-5; the match to TRBD1 covers 7 bases. Losses at the gene ends were 2 bases for V and 5 bases for J; bases not matched to a gene: 8. CDR1 is SGHVS, CDR2 FQNEAQ, per germline. The CDR3 consists of 15 residues. CDR3 nucleotides: TGTGCCAGCAGCTTAAGACAGGGAAGATGGGAGACCCAGTACTTC. Amino acids: CASSLRQGRWETQYF.

CDR3 bases: TGCGCCAGCAGCCTAAGTCAGACTAACTATGGCTACACCTTC. Amino acids: CASSLSQTNYGYTF. This chain links TRBV4-1 with TRBJ1-2; D is ambiguous. V gave up 4 bases and J gave up 0 bases, with 9 bases separating them. This CDR3 is built from 14 residues. CDR1 MGHRA and CDR2 YSYEKL come from the germline V gene.

CDR3 in amino acids: CASSLNSGHEAFF. In DNA, the CDR3 is TGTGCCAGCAGCTTAAACTCGGGTCATGAAGCTTTCTTT. The rearrangement joins TRBV7-3 to TRBJ1-1, with no clear D. Trimming took off 1 base at V and 7 bases at J, with 10 bases between the two ends. CDR1 and CDR2 (germline): SGHTA, FQGTGA. The CDR3 length is 13 residues. The variable domain in full, completed from reference TRBV7-3 and TRBJ1-1, reads GAGVSQTPSNKVTEKGKYVELRCDPISGHTALYWYRQSLGQGPEFLIYFQGTGAADDSGLPNDRFFAVRPEGSVSTLKIQRTERGDSAVYLCASSLNSGHEAFFGQGTRLTVV.

The genes are TRBV7-2 and TRBJ1-2; perhaps TRBD1 as D (5 bases). The CDR3 is 14 residues long. Germline CDR1 SGHTA, CDR2 FQGNSA. V lost 5 bases and J lost 6, with 16 bases in between. Here the CDR3 DNA reads TGTGCCAGCAGCCCCTACAGGTCCGCGGATGGCTACACCTTC. Its protein is CASSPYRSADGYTF.

V is TRBV5-1 and J is TRBJ1-1; D is possibly TRBD1 (5 bases). The V gene lost 4 bases and the J gene lost 5 bases, with 15 bases spanning the gap. This CDR3 is 14 amino acids long. The germline gives CDR1 SGHRS, CDR2 YFSETQ. The DNA for the CDR3 is TGCGCCAGCAGCCGGGAGGGGATTCTTACTGAAGCTTTCTTT. Translation: CASSREGILTEAFF. The variable domain in full, with the rest retrieved from reference TRBV5-1 and TRBJ1-1, is KAGVTQTPRYLIKTRGQQVTLSCSPISGHRSVSWYQQTPGQGLQFLFEYFSETQRNKGNFPGRFSGRQFSNSRSEMNVSTLELGDSALYLCASSREGILTEAFFGQGTRLTVV.